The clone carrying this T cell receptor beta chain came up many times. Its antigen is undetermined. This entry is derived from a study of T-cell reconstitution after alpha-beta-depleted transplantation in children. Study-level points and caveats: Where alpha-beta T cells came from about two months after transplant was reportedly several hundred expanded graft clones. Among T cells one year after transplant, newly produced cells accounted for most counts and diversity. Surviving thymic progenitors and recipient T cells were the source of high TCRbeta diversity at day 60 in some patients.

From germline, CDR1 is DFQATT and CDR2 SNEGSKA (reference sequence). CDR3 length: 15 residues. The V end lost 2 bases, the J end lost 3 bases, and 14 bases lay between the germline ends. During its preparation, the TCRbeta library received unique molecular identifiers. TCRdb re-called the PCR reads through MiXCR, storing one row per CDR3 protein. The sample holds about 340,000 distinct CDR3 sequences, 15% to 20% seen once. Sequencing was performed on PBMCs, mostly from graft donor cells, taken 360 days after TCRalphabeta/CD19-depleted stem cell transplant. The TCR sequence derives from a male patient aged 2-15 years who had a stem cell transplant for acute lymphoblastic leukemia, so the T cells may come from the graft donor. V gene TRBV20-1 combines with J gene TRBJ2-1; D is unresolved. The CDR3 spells CSARSPSTFYNEQFF. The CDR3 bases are TGCAGTGCTAGATCCCCCTCGACATTCTACAATGAGCAGTTCTTC.